These 22 T cell receptor beta chains were sequenced from one sample in a study of T cell responses to AZD1222 COVID-19 vaccine. Sequenced by immunoSEQ multiplex PCR; TCRdb stores in-frame clones only, minus some. The sample shows 100,000 or so clones, approximately 93% of them seen only once. The starting material was peripheral blood, obtained on day 0 of AZD1222 vaccination. The receptors shown here come from an adult in good health.

The chain joins TRBV12-3 or TRBV12-4 to TRBJ1-2, with a weak D call TRBD1 (6 bases). V lost 6 bases and J 0 bases, leaving 8 bases between the germline ends. This CDR3 has 13 amino acids. CDR3 sequence reads: CASRTGANYGYTF. In DNA form, the CDR3 reads TGTGCCAGCAGGACAGGCGCTAACTATGGCTACACCTTC.

The chain carries TRBV6-5 and TRBJ1-6; possibly TRBD1 for D (5 bases). Trimming left V 6 bases short and J 8 bases short, with 11 bases between. Germline assignment: CDR1 MNHEY and CDR2 SVGAGI. The length of the CDR3 is 13 residues. This chain's CDR3 is CASSPLRDSPLHF. Here the CDR3 DNA reads TGTGCCAGCAGCCCCCTCAGGGATTCACCCCTCCACTTT.

The chain combines TRBV4-2 with TRBJ2-3, with D perhaps given as TRBD1 or TRBD2 (6 bases each). The CDR3 runs to 17 residues. Between the trimmed V and J ends, which lost 0 bases and 0 bases, there was a span of 13 bases. Germline CDR1 LGHNA, CDR2 YNFKEQ. CDR3 DNA: TGTGCCAGCAGCCAAGAAGGAACGGGGGCTAGCACAGATACGCAGTATTTT. This codes for CASSQEGTGASTDTQYF.

V and J are TRBV19 and TRBJ1-5; tentative D call: TRBD1 (5 bases). V was trimmed by 3 bases and J by 6 bases, leaving 18 bases between them. CDR3 length: 16 amino acids. CDR1 is LNHDA, CDR2 SQIVND, per germline (reference sequence). In DNA, the CDR3 is TGTGCCAGTAGTATGCCCCCCGGGGCTGGGCGTCAGCCCCAGCATTTT. Its translation: CASSMPPGAGRQPQHF.

V is TRBV18 and J is TRBJ2-7, with D possibly being TRBD2 (5 bases). The CDR3 totals 14 residues. The germline V gene has CDR1 KGHSH and CDR2 LQKENI. Deletions cut 1 base from V and 6 bases from J, with 13 bases between. The CDR3: CASSPQGVKGEQYF. CDR3 sequence (DNA): TGTGCCAGCTCACCACAGGGAGTTAAAGGCGAGCAGTACTTC.

The table lists this clone with a few counts. The identical CDR3 is also encoded by other nucleotide sequences in the sample. CDR3 coding DNA: TGTGCCAGCAGCCAAGATCCAACAGCAGGGAGCGGGGAGAACACCGGGGAGCTGTTTTTT. This encodes CASSQDPTAGSGENTGELFF. This chain links TRBV3-1 (or the pseudogene TRBV3-2) with TRBJ2-2; TRBD2 agrees at 7 bases. Looked up from germline, CDR1 is LGHDT and CDR2 is YNNKEL (reference sequence). The CDR3 is 20 residues long. V shed 0 bases and J 1 base; nucleotides not matched to a gene: 14.

This clone was seen once. The chain uses TRBV10-3 and TRBJ2-1; 7 bases fit TRBD2. The CDR3 sequence is 12 residues long. With V trimmed by 4 bases and J by 7 bases, 1 base remained unmatched. Looked up from germline, CDR1 is ENHRY and CDR2 is SYGVKD. The CDR3 loop is CAISAGGNEQFF. CDR3 nucleotides: TGTGCCATCAGTGCCGGGGGGAATGAGCAGTTCTTC.

The rearrangement joins TRBV18 to TRBJ2-2, with TRBD2 matching 11 bases. After removal of 3 bases from V and 0 bases from J, the junction contained 3 bases not matched to a gene. Germline CDR1 and CDR2: KGHSH and LQKENI. CDR3 size: 17 residues. CDR3 DNA sequence: TGTGCCAGCTCACCTCGACTAGCGGGGTCGAACACCGGGGAGCTGTTTTTT. It translates to CASSPRLAGSNTGELFF. The full variable domain, with the rest looked up from reference TRBV18 and TRBJ2-2, is NAGVMQNPRHLVRRRGQEARLRCSPMKGHSHVYWYRQLPEEGLKFMVYLQKENIIDESGMPKERFSAEFPKEGPSILRIQQVVRGDSAAYFCASSPRLAGSNTGELFFGEGSRLTVL.

The chain joins TRBV7-2 to TRBJ1-3; the D gene is possibly TRBD1 (5 bases). The CDR3 has 15 amino acids. Deletions cut 4 bases from V and 7 bases from J, with 17 bases between. Germline assignment: CDR1 SGHTA and CDR2 FQGNSA. For the CDR3, the DNA is TGTGCCAGCAGCTCGGGGACCTCGACGCGGAACACCATATATTTT. Protein product: CASSSGTSTRNTIYF.

J is TRBJ1-3 and V is TRBV7-9; D uncertain. CDR1 and CDR2 from the germline V gene are SEHNR and FQNEAQ (reference sequence). Between the trimmed V and J ends, which lost 5 bases and 6 bases, there was a span of 17 bases. This CDR3 comprises 15 residues. DNA of the CDR3: TGTGCCAGCAGCCCCCGGTGGGGTCGGGTAAACACCATATATTTT. This encodes CASSPRWGRVNTIYF.

In regard to this clone: The sample has other DNA sequences that encode this CDR3 too. The chain combines TRBV19 with TRBJ1-1, with a tentative D call TRBD1 (5 bases). V lost 6 bases and J 3 bases, leaving 11 bases between the germline ends. CDR1 and CDR2 (germline): LNHDA, SQIVND (reference sequence). The CDR3 has 13 amino acids. The CDR3 protein is CASSRRGYTEAFF. The CDR3 nucleotides are TGTGCCAGTAGCCGGAGGGGATACACTGAAGCTTTCTTT. The full variable domain, in which reference TRBV19 and TRBJ1-1 provide the parts outside the CDR3, is DGGITQSPKYLFRKEGQNVTLSCEQNLNHDAMYWYRQDPGQGLRLIYYSQIVNDFQKGDIAEGYSVSREKKESFPLTVTSAQKNPTAFYLCASSRRGYTEAFFGQGTRLTVV.

The chain is built from TRBV2 and TRBJ2-4; TRBD1 matches 7 bases. From germline, CDR1 is SNHLY and CDR2 FYNNEI. The trim removed 7 bases at V and 0 bases at J, leaving 12 bases unmatched. CDR3 length equals 17 residues. The CDR3 loop is CASIRRQGIQAKNIQYF. CDR3 DNA: TGTGCCAGCATACGGAGACAGGGTATACAAGCCAAAAACATTCAGTACTTC.

J is TRBJ1-3 and V is TRBV19, with a possible D match to TRBD1 (6 bases). Trimming pared 6 bases from V and 3 bases from J, leaving 15 bases between. The CDR3 covers 15 residues. Germline V gene lookup returns CDR1 LNHDA and CDR2 SQIVND (reference sequence). The CDR3 here is CASRLPTGVGNTIYF. DNA for the CDR3: TGTGCCAGTAGACTCCCGACAGGTGTTGGAAACACCATATATTTT.

The chain links TRBV11-2 to TRBJ1-1; D perhaps matches TRBD1 (6 bases). This CDR3 region has 15 residues. Per germline, CDR1 SGHAT and CDR2 FQNNGV. V was shortened by 0 bases and J by 4 bases, with 12 bases between the two germline ends. The CDR3 sequence: CASSLDGQGFTEAFF. The CDR3 DNA is TGTGCCAGCAGCTTAGATGGTCAGGGGTTCACTGAAGCTTTCTTT.

This clone turned up a few times. The chain is built from TRBV5-1 and TRBJ2-2; TRBD1 might be the D (6 bases). CDR3 length: 14 amino acids. Germline CDR1 is SGHRS and CDR2 is YFSETQ. The V end lost 6 bases, the J end lost 2 bases, and 11 bases lay between the germline ends. The chain's CDR3 is CASKGQLNTGELFF. The CDR3 region has the DNA TGCGCCAGCAAAGGACAGCTTAACACCGGGGAGCTGTTTTTT.

In nucleotides, the CDR3 is TGTGCCAGCAGCATCCGGGACGCGCCACCCCTCCACTTT. It translates to CASSIRDAPPLHF. The chain couples TRBV7-9 to TRBJ1-6, with a possible D match to TRBD1 (5 bases). CDR3 size: 13 residues. Per the germline V gene, CDR1 is SEHNR and CDR2 is FQNEAQ (reference sequence). V was trimmed by 5 bases and J by 11 bases, leaving 13 bases between them.

The chain couples TRBV28 to TRBJ2-5; D remains unclear. Germline V gives CDR1 MDHEN, CDR2 SYDVKM. The CDR3 runs to 11 residues. Trimming pared 5 bases from V and 5 bases from J, leaving 6 bases between. The CDR3: CASSPRETQYF. The CDR3 DNA reads TGTGCCAGCAGTCCCAGGGAGACCCAGTACTTC.

The rearrangement uses TRBV4-1 and TRBJ1-1; 8 nucleotides agree with TRBD1. The V gene's germline CDR1 is MGHRA and CDR2 YSYEKL. This CDR3 contains 17 residues. Trimming took 4 bases from V and 0 from J; bases not matched to a gene: 10. This CDR3 reads CASSPSGTGRLNTEAFF. The CDR3 DNA follows: TGCGCCAGCAGCCCTAGTGGGACAGGCCGATTGAACACTGAAGCTTTCTTT.

This clone was counted once. The J gene is TRBJ1-2, the V gene TRBV6-2 or TRBV6-3, with TRBD1 as a possible D gene (6 bases). Deletions cut 6 bases from V and 3 bases from J, with 14 bases between. The CDR3 consists of 14 residues. The germline V gene encodes CDR1 MNHEY and CDR2 SVGEGT. CDR3 sequence (DNA): TGTGCCAGCAGCCCCTCGGACAGTTACTATGGCTACACCTTC. Residues: CASSPSDSYYGYTF.

The chain combines TRBV27 with TRBJ2-7, with TRBD2 as a possible D gene (5 bases). The CDR3 sequence is 12 residues long. The germline V gene has CDR1 MNHEY and CDR2 SMNVEV (reference sequence). V was clipped by 5 bases and J by 5 bases, with 10 bases between them. CDR3 in amino acids: CASSTGIHEQYF. Written as DNA, the CDR3 is TGTGCCAGCAGTACCGGGATCCACGAGCAGTACTTC.

As regards this clone: The same CDR3 also results from other DNA sequences found in this sample. The chain links TRBV14 to TRBJ1-2; D perhaps matches TRBD1 (5 bases). V lost 1 base to trimming and J lost 4 bases, with 7 bases between them. The CDR3 has 13 amino acids. Germline assignment: CDR1 SGHDN and CDR2 FVKESK. CDR3 sequence (DNA): TGTGCCAGCAGCCAAGCGGGGCCCTATGGCTACACCTTC. Protein product: CASSQAGPYGYTF.

This clone was detected once. This rearrangement joins TRBV19 to TRBJ1-2; D is perhaps TRBD1 (6 bases). The germline V gene has CDR1 LNHDA and CDR2 SQIVND (reference sequence). The CDR3 totals 13 residues. V lost 4 bases, J lost 6 bases, and 12 bases lay in between. CDR3 coding DNA: TGTGCCAGTAGTACCTTGGGGGGCCATGGCTACACCTTC. It is translated as CASSTLGGHGYTF.